The 25 T cell receptor beta chains listed next were all sequenced from one sample in a study of identical twins. One entry per CDR3 protein, called by TCRdb with MiXCR from the 5' RACE reads. The sample shows approximately 620,000 distinct CDR3 sequences, less than 10% of them seen only once. These records were also assigned to another study, of yellow fever vaccine responses in identical twins.

Sequencing used PBMCs. These receptors were taken from a woman between 18 and 30 years old in good health.

This clonotype was counted at least ten times. The rearrangement uses TRBV13 and TRBJ2-5; 10 bases fit TRBD1. Looked up from germline, CDR1 is PRHDT and CDR2 is FYEKMQ (reference sequence). The length of the CDR3 is 14 residues. V shed 5 bases, J shed 5 bases, and the junction held 5 bases outside the gene matches. The CDR3 nucleotides read TGTGCCAGCAGCCGACAGGGGGCCTCGGAGACCCAGTACTTC. It specifies CASSRQGASETQYF. Full variable domain (remainder filled in from reference TRBV13 and TRBJ2-5): AAGVIQSPRHLIKEKRETATLKCYPIPRHDTVYWYQQGPGQDPQFLISFYEKMQSDKGSIPDRFSAQQFSDYHSELNMSSLELGDSALYFCASSRQGASETQYFGPGTRLLVL.

The chain links TRBV6-2 or TRBV6-3 to TRBJ2-1, with 7 nucleotides matching TRBD1. This CDR3 contains 15 residues. V gave up 5 bases and J gave up 2 bases; unmatched junction bases: 6. Germline V CDR1 and CDR2: MNHEY, SVGEGT. As DNA, the CDR3 is TGTGCCAGCAGTGACCGGGACAGAACCTACAATGAGCAGTTCTTC. This codes for CASSDRDRTYNEQFF.

This clonotype showed up just a few times. This chain links TRBV18 with TRBJ2-1, with D perhaps TRBD1 (6 bases). V was shortened by 0 bases and J by 3 bases, with 15 bases between the two germline ends. Germline V gene sequence: CDR1 KGHSH, CDR2 LQKENI. The CDR3 has 17 amino acids. CDR3 in DNA: TGTGCCAGCTCACCACCGGTGCAGGGGCTACGCTACAATGAGCAGTTCTTC. Protein sequence: CASSPPVQGLRYNEQFF.

This clonotype was seen at least ten times. The genes are TRBV29-1 and TRBJ2-2; possibly TRBD1 for D (5 bases). The CDR3 runs 17 residues. With 1 base removed from V and 4 bases from J, the gap between germline ends came to 19 bases. Germline CDR1 SQVTM, CDR2 ANQGSEA. The chain's CDR3 is CSVEGGPGKPGTGELFF. CDR3 in DNA: TGCAGCGTTGAAGGGGGCCCAGGTAAACCGGGCACCGGGGAGCTGTTTTTT.

This chain uses TRBV6-2 or TRBV6-3 with TRBJ2-1; D perhaps matches TRBD2 (5 bases). Germline V lookup: CDR1 MNHEY, CDR2 SVGEGT. This CDR3 has 13 residues. Trimming took 0 bases from V and 10 from J, leaving 10 bases between them. CDR3 bases: TGTGCCAGCAGTTACTCGAATCAGCGGGAGCAGTTCTTC. Its translation is CASSYSNQREQFF.

Only a few counts were recorded for this clonotype. The V and J genes are TRBV5-1 and TRBJ2-2, with no clear D. V was pared by 0 bases and J by 6 bases, with 9 bases between. Germline lookup yields CDR1 SGHRS and CDR2 YFSETQ. The CDR3 has 14 residues. The CDR3 region is CASSLVGFAGELFF. The CDR3 DNA follows: TGCGCCAGCAGCTTGGTGGGGTTCGCCGGGGAGCTGTTTTTT.

This clonotype came up a few times. The J gene is TRBJ2-3, the V gene TRBV27, with a tentative D call TRBD2 (6 bases). Germline V gene data show CDR1 as MNHEY and CDR2 as SMNVEV (reference sequence). The CDR3 loop spans 15 amino acids. The ends were cut back, 4 bases at V and 0 bases at J, with 11 bases in the middle. CDR3 DNA sequence: TGTGCCAGCAGTTGGGCGGGATTTAGCACAGATACGCAGTATTTT. Its protein is CASSWAGFSTDTQYF.

This clonotype turned up a few times. The CDR3 sequence: CASSNPTGMFNEQYF. The CDR3 bases are TGTGCCAGTAGTAATCCCACAGGCATGTTCAACGAGCAGTACTTC. The chain carries TRBV19 and TRBJ2-7; a weak D match, TRBD1 (5 bases). Germline lookup yields CDR1 LNHDA and CDR2 SQIVND (reference sequence). The V end lost 4 bases, the J end lost 5 bases, and 18 bases lay between the germline ends. The CDR3 is 15 amino acids.

This clonotype was observed a few times. This sequence joins TRBV25-1 and TRBJ2-3; tentatively, D is TRBD1 or TRBD2 (5 bases each). CDR3 length: 15 residues. V dropped 0 bases and J dropped 14 bases, with 21 bases sitting between them. Germline V CDR1 and CDR2: MGHDK, SYGVNS. The CDR3 nucleotides read TGTGCCAGCAGTGAATATCGGGGCACTGACTCCATGAGGTATTTT. It specifies CASSEYRGTDSMRYF.

This clonotype has only a few counts. The chain carries TRBV28 and TRBJ2-5, with unresolved D. V shed 6 bases and J shed 1 base, with 12 bases lying between them. This CDR3 has 14 amino acids. The germline gives CDR1 MDHEN, CDR2 SYDVKM. CDR3 bases: TGTGCCAGCAGCAGTATCAGCGTCCAAGAGACCCAGTACTTC. The encoded protein is CASSSISVQETQYF.

This clonotype has ten or more counts. The CDR3 is CASRMGGGDTQYF. The CDR3 bases are TGTGCCAGCAGGATGGGTGGGGGAGATACGCAGTATTTT. This sequence joins TRBV11-2 and TRBJ2-3; D possibly matches TRBD1 or TRBD2 (5 bases each). The CDR3 is made up of 13 amino acids. Germline CDR1 is SGHAT and CDR2 is FQNNGV. Trimming took off 6 bases at V and 5 bases at J, with 12 bases between the two ends.

The table lists this clonotype with a few counts. The rearrangement links TRBV29-1 to TRBJ2-3; tentatively, D is TRBD1 or TRBD2 (6 bases each). The V end was cut by 6 bases, the J end by 7 bases, with 17 bases between. Germline values: CDR1 SQVTM, CDR2 ANQGSEA. The CDR3 has 13 amino acids. The CDR3 spells CSVTTEGVHTQYF. The CDR3 region has the DNA TGCAGCGTGACGACGGAGGGGGTTCATACGCAGTATTTT.

The V gene is TRBV10-3, the J gene TRBJ2-7; 12 bases agree with TRBD2. The CDR3 spans 15 residues. V shed 4 bases, J shed 6 bases, and the junction held 7 bases outside the gene matches. The germline V gene has CDR1 ENHRY and CDR2 SYGVKD. The CDR3 DNA follows: TGTGCCATCAGTGTGACTAGCGGGAGAACCGGCGAGCAGTACTTC. This gives the protein CAISVTSGRTGEQYF.

This clonotype was seen only a few times. The chain combines TRBV7-2 with TRBJ1-1, with TRBD1 matching over 9 bases. Per the germline V gene, CDR1 is SGHTA and CDR2 is FQGNSA. The CDR3 runs to 15 residues. V lost 5 bases to trimming and J lost 1 base; unmatched junction nucleotides: 5. CDR3 in DNA: TGTGCCAGCAGCACCGAGGACAGGGGGAACACTGAAGCTTTCTTT. Protein sequence: CASSTEDRGNTEAFF.

There are a few counts of this clonotype. This chain links TRBV27 with TRBJ2-5, with D perhaps matching TRBD2 (5 bases). Trimming removed 6 bases at V and 2 bases at J, with 13 bases between. In germline, CDR1 is MNHEY, CDR2 SMNVEV (reference sequence). This CDR3 is built from 14 residues. DNA for the CDR3: TGTGCCAGCAGGGTACTAGGAATTCAAGAGACCCAGTACTTC. This gives the protein CASRVLGIQETQYF.

This clonotype was seen repeatedly, ten times or more. The rearrangement links TRBV10-3 to TRBJ2-7; D unresolved. The CDR3 is made up of 11 amino acids. The germline V gene encodes CDR1 ENHRY and CDR2 SYGVKD. Trimming pared 10 bases from V and 0 bases from J, leaving 7 bases between. The CDR3 loop reads CATTTSYEQYF. The CDR3 DNA reads TGTGCCACCACTACCTCCTACGAGCAGTACTTC.

The rearrangement joins TRBV12-3 or TRBV12-4 to TRBJ2-3, with 8 nucleotides matching TRBD1. V dropped 3 bases and J dropped 4; count of bases not matched to a gene: 6. This CDR3 contains 15 residues. The CDR3 coding sequence is TGTGCCAGCAGTTTGAACAGGGGGATTTCAGATACGCAGTATTTT. Amino acids: CASSLNRGISDTQYF.

This clonotype was recorded many times. This rearrangement joins TRBV15 to TRBJ2-7; the match to TRBD1 covers 7 bases. Germline-derived CDR1 and CDR2 are LNHNV and YYDKDF (reference sequence). V lost 5 bases, J lost 0 bases, and 7 bases stayed unmatched. This CDR3 has 15 amino acids. CDR3 in amino acids: CATSRGDSYSYEQYF. CDR3 sequence (DNA): TGTGCCACCAGCCGAGGGGACAGCTACTCCTACGAGCAGTACTTC.

This clonotype was observed a handful of times. The V and J genes are TRBV12-3 or TRBV12-4 and TRBJ1-1, with D hard to call. V was trimmed by 5 bases and J by 8 bases, leaving 21 bases between them. The CDR3 extends over 15 amino acids. The CDR3 bases are TGTGCCAGCAGTCCTCTAGGACGGACGGCAAGCGAAGCTTTCTTT. This encodes CASSPLGRTASEAFF.

The V call is TRBV20-1, the J call TRBJ1-4, with D hard to call. CDR3 length: 12 residues. V was clipped by 5 bases and J by 4 bases, with 8 bases between them. Per germline, CDR1 DFQATT and CDR2 SNEGSKA (reference sequence). The chain's CDR3 is CSAGRFNEKLFF. The CDR3 coding sequence is TGCAGTGCTGGACGGTTTAATGAAAAACTGTTTTTT.

This clonotype was recorded many times. The V and J genes are TRBV3-1 and TRBJ2-2, with D possibly being TRBD1 (6 bases). V lost 3 bases and J lost 4, with 12 bases in between. This CDR3 spans 15 amino acids. CDR1 and CDR2 (germline): LGHDT, YNNKEL (reference sequence). CDR3 amino acids: CASSQETGLTGELFF. The CDR3 DNA reads as TGTGCCAGCAGCCAGGAAACAGGGCTCACCGGGGAGCTGTTTTTT.

The V gene is TRBV6-1, the J gene TRBJ2-2; D remains unclear. The CDR3 covers 15 residues. Between the trimmed V and J ends, which lost 6 bases and 4 bases, there was a span of 15 bases. Germline lookup yields CDR1 MNHNS and CDR2 SASEGT. The CDR3 DNA reads TGTGCCAGCAGCCGCTCCGGACCCGCCACCGGGGAGCTGTTTTTT. Amino acid sequence: CASSRSGPATGELFF.

V and J are TRBV28 and TRBJ2-7, with TRBD1 identical over 9 bases. The CDR3 is 14 amino acids. J lost 6 bases, V lost 3 bases, and 6 bases had no gene match. Germline V lookup: CDR1 MDHEN, CDR2 SYDVKM. The DNA of the CDR3 is TGTGCCAGCAGTTTCCGTGGGACAGGGACCGAGCAGTACTTC. As protein: CASSFRGTGTEQYF.

This clonotype was detected many times. The CDR3 here is CASSSSGVTYEQYF. DNA for the CDR3: TGTGCCAGCAGTTCAAGCGGGGTAACCTACGAGCAGTACTTC. This chain uses TRBV12-3 or TRBV12-4 with TRBJ2-7, with 7 bases matching TRBD2. The CDR3 contains 14 residues. With V trimmed by 4 bases and J by 2 bases, 5 bases remained unmatched.

This chain joins TRBV21-1 and TRBJ2-7; no DNA check was done on the table's D call, TRBD1. TRBV21-1 is a pseudogene locus. The CDR3 is 15 residues long. The CDR3 nucleotides read TGTGCCAGCAGCCGCCGGGACAGCGCTTCCTACGAGCAGTACTTC. Translating gives CASSRRDSASYEQYF.